This T cell receptor (beta chain) was documented in a study of regulatory T cells in long-lasting Graves disease. Whole-study results and caveats: Shared public clonotypes totalled a few thousand in persistent patients, compared with approximately 970 in new patients. Sample size was small, which may have lowered accuracy.

Germline V gene lookup returns CDR1 LNHDA and CDR2 SQIVND (reference sequence). This CDR3 comprises 13 residues. With 3 bases removed from V and 5 bases from J, the gap between germline ends came to 10 bases. At least ten counts were recorded for this clonotype. Its antigen is undetermined. Building of the TCR beta libraries involved iRepertoire HTBI primers and Arm-PCR of CDR3 regions. One entry per CDR3 protein, called by TCRdb with MiXCR from the multiplex PCR reads. The sample has about half a million distinct CDR3 sequences, approximately 12% seen once. Time point: newly diagnosed GD, antithyroid drugs for less than 3 months. Scientists built the TCR library using RNA that was extracted from PBMCs. The same sample was also used in a study of T cells in Graves' hyperthyroidism and ophthalmopathy. That source reports: TCR CDR3 regions were first amplified by RT-PCR with HTBI primers. In the blood, most expanded thyroid clonotypes above 0.001 appeared as well.

The rearrangement joins TRBV19 to TRBJ1-2; possibly TRBD1 for D (5 bases). This TCR derives from a woman aged 30 to 39 with Graves disease. Sequenced material: peripheral blood mononuclear cells (PBMCs), taken at new diagnosis, from a patient treated with antithyroid drugs. Here the CDR3 DNA reads TGTGCCAGTAGTATCGGGACGCAGTATGGCTACACCTTC. Translating gives CASSIGTQYGYTF.